This is a list of T cell receptor beta chains from one sample in a study of blood T cell repertoires in COVID-19. Assay: immunoSEQ multiplex PCR; the TCRdb copy retains only in-frame clones and omits some. The sample holds under 250,000 clones, 80% to 90% seen once. The sequenced sample consisted of peripheral blood. These receptors were collected from a man in his fifties with active or convalescent COVID-19. The CDR3 runs from the conserved cysteine through the conserved F or W. A D gene is named only where the DNA matches it firmly. The size entry is marked missing in some rows and otherwise reads once, few, many or a size class.

CDR3aa,CDR3nt,d_gene,j_gene,v_gene,abundance
CATSNGGSTDTQYF,TGTGCCACCAGTAATGGAGGGAGCACAGATACGCAGTATTTT,.,TRBJ2-3,TRBV24-1,.
CASSQDIEGGEAFF,TGTGCCAGCAGCCAAGATATAGAAGGCGGAGAAGCTTTCTTT,.,TRBJ1-1,TRBV3-1/TRBV3-2,.
CASSLRVSGNEAFF,TGTGCCAGCAGTTTAAGAGTTAGCGGGAACGAAGCTTTCTTT,.,TRBJ1-1,TRBV28,many
CASSSQPGGTDTQYF,TGTGCCAGCAGCTCCCAACCAGGGGGCACAGATACGCAGTATTTT,.,TRBJ2-3,TRBV7-2,.
CASSSPTGLAGEFSYEQYF,TGTGCCAGCAGCTCCCCGACCGGACTAGCGGGAGAATTTTCCTACGAGCAGTACTTC,TRBD2,TRBJ2-7,TRBV5-6,.
CASSSGTGVNTEAFF,TGTGCCAGCAGTTCCGGGACAGGGGTGAACACTGAAGCTTTCTTT,TRBD1,TRBJ1-1,TRBV6-5,.
CAISESAVKGSNQPQHF,TGTGCCATCAGTGAGAGTGCCGTGAAGGGGAGCAATCAGCCCCAGCATTTT,.,TRBJ1-5,TRBV10-3,.
CASSLMAGGTDTQYF,TGTGCCAGCAGCTTGATGGCGGGGGGCACAGATACGCAGTATTTT,TRBD2,TRBJ2-3,TRBV5-4,.
CASSEDGSSYEQYF,TGTGCCAGCAGTGAAGATGGCAGCTCCTACGAGCAGTACTTC,.,TRBJ2-7,TRBV6-1,.
CASTLRVAGEQFF,TGTGCCAGCACCTTGAGGGTAGCGGGAGAGCAGTTCTTC,TRBD2,TRBJ2-1,TRBV2,.
CASSSGGLAKNIQYF,TGTGCCAGCAGCTCCGGCGGTCTAGCCAAAAACATTCAGTACTTC,.,TRBJ2-4,TRBV11-2,.
CASTRQGPITYNEQFF,TGTGCCAGCACGAGACAGGGCCCTATCACCTACAATGAGCAGTTCTTC,TRBD1,TRBJ2-1,TRBV2,.
CASRQQGSEKTEAFF,TGTGCCAGTAGACAACAGGGGAGCGAGAAAACTGAAGCTTTCTTT,TRBD1,TRBJ1-1,TRBV19,.
CASSDPLGTAEAFF,TGTGCCAGCAGTGATCCCCTGGGGACAGCGGAAGCTTTCTTT,TRBD1,TRBJ1-1,TRBV25-1,.
CASSPAWGLAGGETQYF,TGTGCCAGCAGCCCCGCCTGGGGACTAGCGGGAGGGGAGACCCAGTACTTC,TRBD2,TRBJ2-5,TRBV11-2,.
CASSTRRGETQYF,TGCGCCAGCAGCACCCGGCGGGGAGAGACCCAGTACTTC,.,TRBJ2-5,TRBV10-2,once
CASSPGDRVRNTEAFF,TGCGCCAGCAGCCCGGGGGACAGGGTACGGAACACTGAAGCTTTCTTT,TRBD1,TRBJ1-1,TRBV4-3,.
CASSRWTGVGETQYF,TGCGCCAGCAGCCGCTGGACAGGGGTGGGAGAGACCCAGTACTTC,TRBD1,TRBJ2-5,TRBV5-1,many
CASSRSSGGALDTQYF,TGTGCCAGTAGTCGTAGCAGCGGGGGGGCTTTAGATACGCAGTATTTT,TRBD2,TRBJ2-3,TRBV19,few
CASSLESNQPQHF,TGTGCCTCGTCGCTGGAGAGCAATCAGCCCCAGCATTTT,.,TRBJ1-5,TRBV10-3,.
CASSQGQGLTEAFF,TGTGCCAGCAGCCAAGGACAGGGACTCACTGAAGCTTTCTTT,TRBD1,TRBJ1-1,TRBV3-1/TRBV3-2,.
CASSATGTAGNTIYF,TGCGCCAGCAGCGCCACCGGGACAGCTGGAAACACCATATATTTT,TRBD1,TRBJ1-3,TRBV5-1,.
CAYSGTGGKHQETQYF,TGTGCCTACTCCGGGACAGGGGGCAAACACCAAGAGACCCAGTACTTC,TRBD1,TRBJ2-5,TRBV30,.
CASRKSGSVTGELFF,TGTGCAAGCAGAAAGAGCGGGAGTGTTACCGGGGAGCTGTTTTTT,TRBD2,TRBJ2-2,TRBV9,.
CASSSPRRPQHF,TGTGCCAGCAGTTCCCCTCGTCGGCCCCAGCATTTT,.,TRBJ1-5,TRBV28,.
CASSKNQGADQPQHF,TGTGCCAGTAGTAAGAATCAGGGGGCGGATCAGCCCCAGCATTTT,TRBD1,TRBJ1-5,TRBV19,.